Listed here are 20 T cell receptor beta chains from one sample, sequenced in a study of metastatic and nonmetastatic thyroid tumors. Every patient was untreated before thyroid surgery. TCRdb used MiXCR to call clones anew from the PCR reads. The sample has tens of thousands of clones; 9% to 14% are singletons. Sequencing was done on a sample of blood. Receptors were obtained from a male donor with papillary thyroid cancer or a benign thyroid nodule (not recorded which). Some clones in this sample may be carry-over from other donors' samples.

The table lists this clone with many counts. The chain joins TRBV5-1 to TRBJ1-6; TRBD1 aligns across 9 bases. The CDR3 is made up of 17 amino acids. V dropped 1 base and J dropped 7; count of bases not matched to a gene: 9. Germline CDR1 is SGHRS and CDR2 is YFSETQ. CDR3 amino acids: CASSLLLVGTGNSPLHF. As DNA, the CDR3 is TGCGCCAGCAGCTTGTTGTTGGTTGGGACAGGGAATTCACCCCTCCACTTT.

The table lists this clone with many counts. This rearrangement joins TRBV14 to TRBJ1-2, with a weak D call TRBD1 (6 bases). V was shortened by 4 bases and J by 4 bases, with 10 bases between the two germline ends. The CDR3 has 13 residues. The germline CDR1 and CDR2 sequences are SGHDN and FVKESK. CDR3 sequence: CASSLGQSYGYTF. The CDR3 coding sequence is TGTGCCAGCAGCCTCGGACAGTCCTATGGCTACACCTTC.

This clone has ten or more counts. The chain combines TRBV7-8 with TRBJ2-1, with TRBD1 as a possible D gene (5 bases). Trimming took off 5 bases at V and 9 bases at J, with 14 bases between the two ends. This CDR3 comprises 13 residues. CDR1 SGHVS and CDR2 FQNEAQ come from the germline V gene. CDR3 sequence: CASSNEWQGEQFF. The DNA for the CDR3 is TGTGCCAGCAGCAATGAATGGCAGGGTGAGCAGTTCTTC. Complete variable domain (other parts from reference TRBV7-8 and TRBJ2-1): GAGVSQSPRYKVAKRGQDVALRCDPISGHVSLFWYQQALGQGPEFLTYFQNEAQLDKSGLPSDRFFAERPEGSVSTLKIQRTQQEDSAVYLCASSNEWQGEQFFGPGTRLTVL.

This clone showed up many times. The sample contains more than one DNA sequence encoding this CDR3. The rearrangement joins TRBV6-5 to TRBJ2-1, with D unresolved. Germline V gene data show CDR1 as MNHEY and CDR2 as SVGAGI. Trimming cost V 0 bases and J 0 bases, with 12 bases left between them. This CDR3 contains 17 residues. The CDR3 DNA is TGTGCCAGCAGTTACTCGCCATACTTAGGCTCCTACAATGAGCAGTTCTTC. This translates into CASSYSPYLGSYNEQFF.

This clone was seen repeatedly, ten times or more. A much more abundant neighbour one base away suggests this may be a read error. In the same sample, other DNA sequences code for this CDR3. CDR3 nucleotides: TGTGCTAGCAGGACATTTTTGAGAGAGCAGTACTTC. As protein: CASRTFLREQYF. The V gene is TRBV28, the J gene TRBJ2-7, with TRBD1 as a possible D gene (5 bases). The CDR3 loop spans 12 amino acids. Germline V lookup: CDR1 MDHEN, CDR2 SYDVKM.

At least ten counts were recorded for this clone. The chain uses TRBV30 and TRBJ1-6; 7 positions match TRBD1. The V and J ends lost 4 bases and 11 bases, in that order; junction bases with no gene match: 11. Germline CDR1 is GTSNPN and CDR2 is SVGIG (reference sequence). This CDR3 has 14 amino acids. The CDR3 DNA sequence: TGTGCCTGGACCACAAACAGGGGTATTACACCCCTCCACTTT. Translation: CAWTTNRGITPLHF.

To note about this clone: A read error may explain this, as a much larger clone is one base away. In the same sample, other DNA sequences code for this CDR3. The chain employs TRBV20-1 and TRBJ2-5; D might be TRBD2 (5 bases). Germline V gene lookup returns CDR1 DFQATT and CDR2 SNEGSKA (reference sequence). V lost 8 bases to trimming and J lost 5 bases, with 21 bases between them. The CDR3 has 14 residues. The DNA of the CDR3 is TGCAGTCCACCGCCAGCAGGCAGAGGGGAGACCCAGTACTTC. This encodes CSPPPAGRGETQYF.

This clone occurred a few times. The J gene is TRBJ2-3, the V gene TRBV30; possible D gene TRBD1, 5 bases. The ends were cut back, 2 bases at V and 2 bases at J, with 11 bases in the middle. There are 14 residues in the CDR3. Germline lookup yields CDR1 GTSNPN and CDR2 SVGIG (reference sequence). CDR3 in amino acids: CAWSRGQATDTQYF. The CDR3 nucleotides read TGTGCCTGGAGTCGAGGACAAGCCACAGATACGCAGTATTTT.

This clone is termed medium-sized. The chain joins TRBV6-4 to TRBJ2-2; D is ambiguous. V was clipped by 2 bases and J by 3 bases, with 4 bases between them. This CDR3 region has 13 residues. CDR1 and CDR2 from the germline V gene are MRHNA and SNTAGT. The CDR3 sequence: CASSDGDTGELFF. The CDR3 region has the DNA TGTGCCAGCAGTGACGGGGACACCGGGGAGCTGTTTTTT.

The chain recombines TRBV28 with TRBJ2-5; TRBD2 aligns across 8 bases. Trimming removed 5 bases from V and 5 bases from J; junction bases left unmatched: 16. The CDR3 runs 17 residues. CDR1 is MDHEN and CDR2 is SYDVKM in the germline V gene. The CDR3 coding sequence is TGTGCCAGCAGTAGATTTAGCGGGACCACTCAGTGGGAGACCCAGTACTTC. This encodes CASSRFSGTTQWETQYF.

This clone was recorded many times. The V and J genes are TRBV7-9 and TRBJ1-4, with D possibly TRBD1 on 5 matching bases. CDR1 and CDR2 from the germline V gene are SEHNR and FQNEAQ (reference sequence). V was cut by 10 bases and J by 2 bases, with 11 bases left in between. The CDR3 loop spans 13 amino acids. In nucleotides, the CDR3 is TGTGCCACCGGCGGGGGGACTAATGAAAAACTGTTTTTT. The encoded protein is CATGGGTNEKLFF. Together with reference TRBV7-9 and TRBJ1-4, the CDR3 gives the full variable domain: DTGVSQNPRHKITKRGQNVTFRCDPISEHNRLYWYRQTLGQGPEFLTYFQNEAQLEKSRLLSDRFSAERPKGSFSTLEIQRTEQGDSAMYLCATGGGTNEKLFFGSGTQLSVL.

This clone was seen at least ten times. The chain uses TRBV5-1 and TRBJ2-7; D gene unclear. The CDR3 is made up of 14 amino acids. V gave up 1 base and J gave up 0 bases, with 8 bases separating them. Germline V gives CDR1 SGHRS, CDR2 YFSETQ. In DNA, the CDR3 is TGCGCCAGCAGCTTGTCCGAGGCCTCCTACGAGCAGTACTTC. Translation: CASSLSEASYEQYF.

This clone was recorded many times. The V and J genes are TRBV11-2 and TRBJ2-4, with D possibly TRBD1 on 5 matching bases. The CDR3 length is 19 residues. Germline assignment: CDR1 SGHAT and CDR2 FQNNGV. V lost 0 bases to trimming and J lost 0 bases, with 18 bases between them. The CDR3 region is CASSLEDIGHALAKNIQYF. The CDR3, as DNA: TGTGCCAGCAGCTTAGAGGATATAGGACACGCGCTAGCCAAAAACATTCAGTACTTC.

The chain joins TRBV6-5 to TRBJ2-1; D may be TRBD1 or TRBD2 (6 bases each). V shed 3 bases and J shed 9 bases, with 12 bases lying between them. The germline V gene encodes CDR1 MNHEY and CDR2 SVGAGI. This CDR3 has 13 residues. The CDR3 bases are TGTGCCAGCAGTTATAGGGGGGTTGGTGAGCAGTTCTTC. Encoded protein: CASSYRGVGEQFF.

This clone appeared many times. The CDR3 DNA reads as TGTGCCAGCAGTCCACGAACATCCTGGGACAGCTCCTCCTACAATGAGCAGTTCTTC. It specifies CASSPRTSWDSSSYNEQFF. The rearrangement uses TRBV6-2 or TRBV6-3 and TRBJ2-1; 7 positions agree with TRBD1. The CDR3 totals 19 residues. CDR1 and CDR2 from the germline V gene are MNHEY and SVGEGT. V lost 5 bases and J lost 0; bases outside the gene matches: 16.

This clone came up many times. The DNA of the CDR3 is TGTGCCAGTAGTCCCGGCCCTCTCTGGGAGAACGAGCAGTACTTC. It yields the protein CASSPGPLWENEQYF. The V gene is TRBV19, the J gene TRBJ2-7, with D possibly being TRBD2 (5 bases). V lost 5 bases and J 5 bases, leaving 19 bases between the germline ends. The germline CDR1 and CDR2 sequences are LNHDA and SQIVND (reference sequence). This CDR3 region has 15 residues.

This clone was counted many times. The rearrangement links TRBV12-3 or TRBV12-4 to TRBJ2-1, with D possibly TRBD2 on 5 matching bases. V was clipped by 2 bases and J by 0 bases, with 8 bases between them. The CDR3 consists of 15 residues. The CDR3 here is CASSLNSVSYNEQFF. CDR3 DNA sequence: TGTGCCAGCAGTTTAAATAGCGTCTCCTACAATGAGCAGTTCTTC.

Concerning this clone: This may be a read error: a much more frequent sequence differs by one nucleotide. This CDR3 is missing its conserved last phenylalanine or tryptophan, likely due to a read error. The CDR3 is CASSPLSGLYQETQYL. The CDR3 DNA sequence: TGTGCCAGCAGCCCTTTGAGTGGGCTGTACCAAGAGACCCAGTACCTC. This chain joins TRBV11-2 and TRBJ2-5; D unresolved. This CDR3 is built from 16 residues. V was pared by 5 bases and J by 0 bases, with 16 bases between. Germline V CDR1 and CDR2: SGHAT, FQNNGV.

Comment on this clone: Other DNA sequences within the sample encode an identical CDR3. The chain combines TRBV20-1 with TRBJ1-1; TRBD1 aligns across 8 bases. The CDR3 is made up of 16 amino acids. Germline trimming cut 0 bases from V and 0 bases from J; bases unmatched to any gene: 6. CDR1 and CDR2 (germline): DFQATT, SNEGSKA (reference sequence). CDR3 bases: TGCAGTGCTAGAGATCCGAGACAGGGGTTGAACACTGAAGCTTTCTTT. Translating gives CSARDPRQGLNTEAFF.

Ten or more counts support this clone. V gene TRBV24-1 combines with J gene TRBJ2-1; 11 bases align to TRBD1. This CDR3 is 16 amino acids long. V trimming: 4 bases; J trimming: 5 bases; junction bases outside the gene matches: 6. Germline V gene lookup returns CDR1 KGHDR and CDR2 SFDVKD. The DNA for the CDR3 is TGTGCCACCAGTGACCCCGGGACAGGGGGGCACAATGAGCAGTTCTTC. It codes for CATSDPGTGGHNEQFF.